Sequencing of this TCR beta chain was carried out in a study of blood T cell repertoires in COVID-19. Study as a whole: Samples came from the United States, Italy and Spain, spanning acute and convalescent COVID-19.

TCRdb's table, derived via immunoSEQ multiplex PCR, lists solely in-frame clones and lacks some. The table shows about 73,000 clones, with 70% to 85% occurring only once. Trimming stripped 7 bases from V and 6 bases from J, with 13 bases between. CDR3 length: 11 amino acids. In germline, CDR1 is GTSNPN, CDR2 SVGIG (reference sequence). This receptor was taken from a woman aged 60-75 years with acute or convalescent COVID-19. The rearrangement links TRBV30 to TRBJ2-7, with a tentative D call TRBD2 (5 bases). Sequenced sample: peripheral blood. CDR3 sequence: CASLRGSEQYF. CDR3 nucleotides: TGTGCCTCACTCCGGGGATCCGAGCAGTACTTC. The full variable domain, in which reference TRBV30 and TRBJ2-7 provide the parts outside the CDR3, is SQTIHQWPATLVQPVGSPLSLECTVEGTSNPNLYWYRQAAGRGLQLLFYSVGIGQISSEVPQNLSASRPQDRQFILSSKKLLLSDSGFYLCASLRGSEQYFGPGTRLTVT.